This T cell receptor (beta chain) was sequenced for a study of graft-versus-host responses after intestinal transplantation. Graft material was processed, releasing intraepithelial and lamina propria lymphocytes. Sequenced by immunoSEQ multiplex PCR; TCRdb stores in-frame clones only, minus some. The sample holds roughly 36,000 clones, 87% seen once. Trimming removed 4 bases from V and 5 bases from J; junction bases left unmatched: 9. Germline assignment: CDR1 ENHRY and CDR2 SYGVKD. The CDR3 runs 16 residues. The gene calls are TRBV10-3 and TRBJ2-1, with 9 bases lining up with TRBD2. The TCR comes from a human patient who received an intestinal transplant, so some T cells may come from the graft donor. Here the sequenced sample was ileum tissue, taken about 200 days after intestinal transplant. The CDR3 nucleotides are TGTGCCATCAGTGGGGCTGGCGGGGGGGGGAACAATGAGCAGTTCTTC. It yields the protein CAISGAGGGGNNEQFF.